The clone carrying this T cell receptor beta chain showed up many times. This specimen comes from a study of blood T cells in healthy people across ages. The CDR3 has 14 amino acids. V shed 5 bases and J 4 bases; nucleotides not matched to a gene: 2. The germline CDR1 and CDR2 sequences are SGHKS and YYEKEE (reference sequence). Primed by a sample-barcoded 5' primer and a J-beta primer mix, a second PCR proceeded for 7 to 11 cycles. Each CDR3 protein is one row after TCRdb ran MiXCR on the 5' RACE reads. The repertoire holds hundreds of thousands of distinct CDR3 sequences, with about 32% as singletons.

This TCR was recovered from a woman of 80 years or more in good health. Sequenced: blood. V usage is TRBV5-5 and J usage is TRBJ2-1, with 11 bases fitting TRBD2. CDR3 residues: CASRPSGGYNEQFF. CDR3 nucleotide sequence: TGTGCCAGCAGGCCTAGCGGGGGGTACAATGAGCAGTTCTTC.